These 7 T cell receptor beta chains were all obtained from the same sample, sequenced in a study of neurological immune-mediated disorders. TCRdb re-derived calls from the 5' RACE reads in MiXCR, one entry per CDR3 protein. This table holds some 83,000 distinct CDR3 sequences, just over 2.5% found once. Sequencing input: PBMCs. The receptors stem from a young woman with multiple sclerosis.

The sample holds many counts of this clonotype. The V call is TRBV28, the J call TRBJ1-2; maybe TRBD1 (6 bases). This CDR3 comprises 13 residues. The germline CDR1 and CDR2 sequences are MDHEN and SYDVKM. V lost 6 bases and J lost 8, with 16 bases in between. The CDR3 nucleotides are TGTGCCAGCAGACTACTCAGGGGCGCAGGCTACACCTTC. It is translated as CASRLLRGAGYTF.

There are many counts of this clonotype. The J gene is TRBJ2-5, the V gene TRBV24-1; 8 nucleotides agree with TRBD2. Germline V gene data show CDR1 as KGHDR and CDR2 as SFDVKD. This CDR3 spans 15 amino acids. V lost 5 bases, J lost 4 bases, and 8 bases stayed unmatched. CDR3 sequence (DNA): TGTGCCACCAGTGGTCGAGCGGGAGCGGCAGAGACCCAGTACTTC. It translates to CATSGRAGAAETQYF.

In its sample, this clonotype was seen many times. The chain combines TRBV5-6 with TRBJ2-7; 9 nucleotides line up with TRBD2. The CDR3 sequence is 16 residues long. Germline V gives CDR1 SGHDT, CDR2 YYEEEE. V trimming: 0 bases; J trimming: 2 bases; junction bases outside the gene matches: 6. CDR3 in DNA: TGTGCCAGCAGCTTGGATCAGCGGGAGGTTCCCTACGAGCAGTACTTC. Amino acids: CASSLDQREVPYEQYF.

This clonotype was found many times. This sequence joins TRBV29-1 and TRBJ1-1, with TRBD1 matching 7 bases. The CDR3 runs 12 residues. In germline, CDR1 is SQVTM, CDR2 ANQGSEA. Trimming at V came to 6 bases and at J to 1 base, leaving 2 bases not matched to a gene. The CDR3 coding sequence is TGCAGCGTCGACAGGGAGAACACTGAAGCTTTCTTT. It is translated as CSVDRENTEAFF.

This clonotype was recorded at least ten times. The rearrangement uses TRBV20-1 and TRBJ2-7; D remains unclear. The CDR3 sequence is 12 residues long. Germline values: CDR1 DFQATT, CDR2 SNEGSKA (reference sequence). Trimming shortened V by 3 bases and J by 2 bases, and 8 bases separated the two germline ends. The CDR3 loop is CSASRVAYEQYF. The DNA for the CDR3 is TGCAGTGCTAGCCGGGTTGCCTACGAGCAGTACTTC.

This clonotype occurred many times. This chain links TRBV6-2 or TRBV6-3 with TRBJ2-7; D call uncertain. Trimming stripped 0 bases from V and 0 bases from J, with 12 bases between. CDR1 and CDR2 from the germline V gene are MNHEY and SVGEGT. The CDR3 runs 16 residues. The CDR3, as DNA: TGTGCCAGCAGTTACTCGACGGTACGGCCCTCCTACGAGCAGTACTTC. Translation: CASSYSTVRPSYEQYF.

Points on this clonotype: This clone may be a read error of a much larger clone one base away. This chain connects TRBV29-1 to TRBJ1-2; D perhaps matches TRBD1 (5 bases). Trimming pared 3 bases from V and 3 bases from J, leaving 5 bases between. CDR3 length: 11 residues. Germline V lookup: CDR1 SQVTM, CDR2 ANQGSEA. This chain's CDR3 is CSVDRDYGYTF. Written as DNA, the CDR3 is TGCAGCGTTGACAGGGACTATGGCTACACCTTC.